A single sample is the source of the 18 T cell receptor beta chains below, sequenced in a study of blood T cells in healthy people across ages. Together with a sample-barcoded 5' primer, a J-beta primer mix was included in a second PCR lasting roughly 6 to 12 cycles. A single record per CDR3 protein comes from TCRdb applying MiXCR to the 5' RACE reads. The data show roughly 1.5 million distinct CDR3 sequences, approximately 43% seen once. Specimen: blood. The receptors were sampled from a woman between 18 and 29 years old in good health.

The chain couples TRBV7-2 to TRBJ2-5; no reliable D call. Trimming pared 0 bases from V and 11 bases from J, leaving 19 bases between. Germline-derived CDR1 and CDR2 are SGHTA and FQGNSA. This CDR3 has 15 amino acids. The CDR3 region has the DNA TGTGCCAGCAGCTTAGCGGCTGTTGGGCCCAATGAGCAGTACTTC. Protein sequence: CASSLAAVGPNEQYF. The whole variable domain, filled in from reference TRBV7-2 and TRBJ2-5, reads GAGVSQSPSNKVTEKGKDVELRCDPISGHTALYWYRQSLGQGLEFLIYFQGNSAPDKSGLPSDRFSAERTGGSVSTLTIQRTQQEDSAVYLCASSLAAVGPNEQYFGPGTRLLVL.

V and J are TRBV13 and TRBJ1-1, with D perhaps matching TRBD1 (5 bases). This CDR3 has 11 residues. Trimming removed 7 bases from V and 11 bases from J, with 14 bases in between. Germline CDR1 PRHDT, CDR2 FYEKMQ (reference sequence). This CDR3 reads CASTLAGIAFF. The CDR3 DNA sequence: TGTGCCAGCACCCTTGCAGGGATTGCTTTCTTT.

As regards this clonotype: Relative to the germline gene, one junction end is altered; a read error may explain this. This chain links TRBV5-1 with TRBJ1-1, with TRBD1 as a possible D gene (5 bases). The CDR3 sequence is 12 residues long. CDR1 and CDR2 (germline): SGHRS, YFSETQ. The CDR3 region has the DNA TGCACCAGCAGCTTGGAACCAGGGGAAGCTTTCTTT. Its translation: CTSSLEPGEAFF.

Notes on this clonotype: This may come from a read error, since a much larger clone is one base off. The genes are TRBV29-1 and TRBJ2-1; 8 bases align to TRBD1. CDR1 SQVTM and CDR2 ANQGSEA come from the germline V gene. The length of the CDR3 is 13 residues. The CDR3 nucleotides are TGCAGCGTGAGGACAGGGCGCTACAATGAGCTGTTCTTC. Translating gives CSVRTGRYNELFF.

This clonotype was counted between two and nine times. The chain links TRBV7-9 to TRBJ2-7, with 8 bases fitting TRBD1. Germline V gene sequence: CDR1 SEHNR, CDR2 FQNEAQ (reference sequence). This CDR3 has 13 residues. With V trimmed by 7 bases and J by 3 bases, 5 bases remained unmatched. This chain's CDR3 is CASTGQGSYEQYF. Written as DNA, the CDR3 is TGTGCCAGCACCGGACAGGGTAGCTACGAGCAGTACTTC.

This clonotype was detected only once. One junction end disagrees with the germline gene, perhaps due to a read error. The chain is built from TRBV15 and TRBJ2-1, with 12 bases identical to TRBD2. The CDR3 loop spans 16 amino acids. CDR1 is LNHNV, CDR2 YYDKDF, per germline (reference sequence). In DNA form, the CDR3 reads TGTACCACCAGCCGACGGACTAGCGGGGCCTACAATGAGCAGTTCTTC. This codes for CTTSRRTSGAYNEQFF.

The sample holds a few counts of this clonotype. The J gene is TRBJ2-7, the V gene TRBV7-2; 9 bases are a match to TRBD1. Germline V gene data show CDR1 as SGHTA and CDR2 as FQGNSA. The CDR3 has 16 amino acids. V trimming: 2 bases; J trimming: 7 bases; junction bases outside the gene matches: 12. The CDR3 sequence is CASSLLYSGTGNEQYF. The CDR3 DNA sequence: TGTGCCAGCAGCTTACTTTATTCCGGGACAGGGAATGAGCAGTACTTC.

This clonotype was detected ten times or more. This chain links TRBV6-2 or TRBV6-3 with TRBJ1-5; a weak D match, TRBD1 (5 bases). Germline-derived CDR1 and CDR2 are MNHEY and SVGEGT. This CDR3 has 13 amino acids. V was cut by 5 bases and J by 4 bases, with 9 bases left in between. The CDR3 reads CASSETENQPQHF. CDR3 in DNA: TGTGCCAGCAGTGAGACAGAAAATCAGCCCCAGCATTTT.

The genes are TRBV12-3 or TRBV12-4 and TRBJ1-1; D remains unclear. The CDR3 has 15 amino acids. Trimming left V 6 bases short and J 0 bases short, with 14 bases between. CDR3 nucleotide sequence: TGTGCCAGCAGCTTCCTGGGCAGGCTGAACACTGAAGCTTTCTTT. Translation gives CASSFLGRLNTEAFF.

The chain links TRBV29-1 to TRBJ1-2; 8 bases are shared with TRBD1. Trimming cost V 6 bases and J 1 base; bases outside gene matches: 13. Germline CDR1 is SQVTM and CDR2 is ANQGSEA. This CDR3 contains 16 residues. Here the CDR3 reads CSVPKEGQASNYGYTF. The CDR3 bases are TGCAGCGTCCCTAAGGAGGGACAGGCGAGTAACTATGGCTACACCTTC.

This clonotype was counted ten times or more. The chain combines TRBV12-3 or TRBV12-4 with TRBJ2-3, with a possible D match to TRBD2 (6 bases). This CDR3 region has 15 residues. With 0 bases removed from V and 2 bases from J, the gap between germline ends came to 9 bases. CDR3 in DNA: TGTGCCAGCAGTTTAGCGGGGGGTACCACAGATACGCAGTATTTT. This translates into CASSLAGGTTDTQYF.

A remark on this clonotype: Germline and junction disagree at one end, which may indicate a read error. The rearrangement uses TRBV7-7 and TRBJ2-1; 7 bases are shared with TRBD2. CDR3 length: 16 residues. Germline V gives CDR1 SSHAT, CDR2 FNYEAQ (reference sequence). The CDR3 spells CASSLKLAGEYNEQFF. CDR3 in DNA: TGTGCTAGCAGCTTAAAGTTGGCGGGGGAGTACAATGAGCAGTTCTTC.

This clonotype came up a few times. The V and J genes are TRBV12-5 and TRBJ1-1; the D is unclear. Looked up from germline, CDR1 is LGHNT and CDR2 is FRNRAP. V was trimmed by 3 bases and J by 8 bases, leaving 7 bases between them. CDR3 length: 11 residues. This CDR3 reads CASGFYNEAFF. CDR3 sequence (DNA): TGTGCTAGTGGTTTCTACAACGAAGCTTTCTTT.

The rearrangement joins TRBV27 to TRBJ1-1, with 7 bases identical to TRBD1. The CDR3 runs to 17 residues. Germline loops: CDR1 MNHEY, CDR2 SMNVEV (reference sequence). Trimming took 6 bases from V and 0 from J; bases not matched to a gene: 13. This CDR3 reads CASRPHVTGPLNTEAFF. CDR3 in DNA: TGTGCCAGCAGACCACACGTGACAGGGCCCCTGAACACTGAAGCTTTCTTT.

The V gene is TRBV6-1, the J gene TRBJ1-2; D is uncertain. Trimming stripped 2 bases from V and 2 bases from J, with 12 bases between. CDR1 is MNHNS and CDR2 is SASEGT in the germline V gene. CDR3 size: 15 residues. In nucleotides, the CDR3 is TGTGCCAGCAGTGAACAAACCGGAGGGAACTATGGCTACACCTTC. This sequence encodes CASSEQTGGNYGYTF.

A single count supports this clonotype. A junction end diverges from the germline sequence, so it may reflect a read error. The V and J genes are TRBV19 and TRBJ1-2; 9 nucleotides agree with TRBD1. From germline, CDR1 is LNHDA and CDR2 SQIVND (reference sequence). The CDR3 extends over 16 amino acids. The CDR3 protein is CASSLGQGRGFYGYIF. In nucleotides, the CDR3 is TGTGCCAGTAGTCTGGGACAGGGCCGGGGGTTCTATGGCTACATCTTC.

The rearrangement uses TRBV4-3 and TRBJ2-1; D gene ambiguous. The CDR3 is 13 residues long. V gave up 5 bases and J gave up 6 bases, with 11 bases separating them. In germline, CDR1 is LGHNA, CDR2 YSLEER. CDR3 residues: CASSLGESNEQFF. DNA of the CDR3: TGCGCCAGCAGCTTAGGAGAGAGCAATGAGCAGTTCTTC.

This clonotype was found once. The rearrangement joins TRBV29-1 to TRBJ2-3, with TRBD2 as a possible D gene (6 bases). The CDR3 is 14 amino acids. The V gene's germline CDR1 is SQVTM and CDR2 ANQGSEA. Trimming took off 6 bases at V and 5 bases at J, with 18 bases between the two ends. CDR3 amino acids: CSVSGTSWGDTQYF. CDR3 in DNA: TGCAGCGTCTCCGGGACTTCATGGGGAGATACGCAGTATTTT.